A single sample is the source of the 30 T cell receptor beta chains below, sequenced in a study of blood T cell repertoires in COVID-19. Profiled with immunoSEQ multiplex PCR; TCRdb holds only in-frame clones, not every one. Counted here are roughly 230,000 clones, 85% to 95% occurring once; the ten biggest clones make up 0.8% to 0.95%. Sequencing was done on a sample of peripheral blood. These TCRs come from a man aged 30-40 years with COVID-19, enrolled during active disease.

The chain has TRBV5-1 and TRBJ1-1; TRBD1 matches at 10 bases. Trimming cost V 3 bases and J 4 bases; bases outside gene matches: 6. This CDR3 region has 15 residues. Germline CDR1 SGHRS, CDR2 YFSETQ. Here the CDR3 DNA reads TGCGCCAGCAGCTCCCGGACAGGGGGATCCACTGAAGCTTTCTTT. It encodes CASSSRTGGSTEAFF.

The chain has TRBV21-1 and TRBJ1-1. TRBV21-1 is designated a pseudogene. The CDR3 consists of 15 residues. CDR3 residues: CASSKSREEPTEAFF. The CDR3 DNA reads as TGTGCCAGCAGCAAGAGCAGGGAGGAGCCCACTGAAGCTTTCTTT.

The rearrangement joins TRBV7-9 to TRBJ1-1, with D possibly TRBD1 on 6 matching bases. The CDR3 sequence is 14 residues long. Trimming removed 6 bases from V and 3 bases from J, with 14 bases in between. In germline, CDR1 is SEHNR, CDR2 FQNEAQ (reference sequence). CDR3 protein: CASRSNSGDTEAFF. The CDR3 coding sequence is TGTGCCAGCAGGAGTAATTCAGGGGACACTGAAGCTTTCTTT.

In DNA, the CDR3 is TGTGCCAGCAGTGATAAATCAGGGGGCGTTAGCAATCAGCCCCAGCATTTT. Protein: CASSDKSGGVSNQPQHF. The rearrangement links TRBV6-1 to TRBJ1-5, with 8 nucleotides matching TRBD1. Germline V gene data show CDR1 as MNHNS and CDR2 as SASEGT. With 3 bases clipped from V and 0 bases from J, the junction kept 7 bases outside the gene matches. The CDR3 sequence is 17 residues long.

DNA for the CDR3: TGTGCCAGCAGTTACTCGACAGGGAGTAATTCACCCCTCCACTTT. Protein product: CASSYSTGSNSPLHF. This chain joins TRBV6-5 and TRBJ1-6; 7 bases are shared with TRBD1. Trimming at V came to 0 bases and at J to 6 bases, leaving 2 bases not matched to a gene. CDR3 size: 15 residues. Germline V gives CDR1 MNHEY, CDR2 SVGAGI.

This chain links TRBV5-1 with TRBJ1-6; unclear D gene. The CDR3 totals 13 residues. CDR1 is SGHRS and CDR2 is YFSETQ in the germline V gene. V shed 0 bases and J shed 8 bases, with 6 bases lying between them. CDR3 loop: CASSLDADSPLHF. CDR3 coding DNA: TGCGCCAGCAGCTTGGATGCGGATTCACCCCTCCACTTT.

V usage is TRBV3-1 (or the pseudogene TRBV3-2) and J usage is TRBJ1-1; maybe TRBD1 (6 bases). CDR1 LGHDT and CDR2 YNNKEL come from the germline V gene (reference sequence). V lost 0 bases and J 1 base, leaving 18 bases between the germline ends. The CDR3 is made up of 18 amino acids. CDR3 region: CASSQDGAGGARNTEAFF. CDR3 DNA: TGTGCCAGCAGCCAAGATGGGGCGGGGGGCGCAAGGAACACTGAAGCTTTCTTT.

This clone showed up just once. The rearrangement joins TRBV6-1 to TRBJ2-5; D is perhaps TRBD1 (5 bases). CDR3 length: 16 amino acids. CDR1 is MNHNS and CDR2 is SASEGT in the germline V gene. V lost 0 bases and J 2 bases, leaving 13 bases between the germline ends. CDR3 coding DNA: TGTGCCAGCAGTGAAGCTGGGGCAGCCCCACAAGAGACCCAGTACTTC. It codes for CASSEAGAAPQETQYF.

CDR3 bases: TGCGCCAGCAGCTTGACAGGGGATGGAAACACCATATATTTT. Residues: CASSLTGDGNTIYF. The chain links TRBV5-1 to TRBJ1-3, with 7 bases matching TRBD1. The CDR3 sequence is 14 residues long. With 1 base clipped from V and 3 bases from J, the junction kept 1 base outside the gene matches. Germline V gene data show CDR1 as SGHRS and CDR2 as YFSETQ. Looking up the rest from reference TRBV5-1 and TRBJ1-3 gives the full variable domain: KAGVTQTPRYLIKTRGQQVTLSCSPISGHRSVSWYQQTPGQGLQFLFEYFSETQRNKGNFPGRFSGRQFSNSRSEMNVSTLELGDSALYLCASSLTGDGNTIYFGEGSWLTVV.

V usage is TRBV4-1 and J usage is TRBJ2-2; tentatively, D is TRBD1 (6 bases). V was pared by 5 bases and J by 2 bases, with 21 bases between. The CDR3 length is 18 residues. Per germline, CDR1 MGHRA and CDR2 YSYEKL. CDR3 sequence: CASSSHPIQGPNTGELFF. CDR3 coding DNA: TGCGCCAGCAGCTCCCACCCCATCCAGGGGCCTAACACCGGGGAGCTGTTTTTT.

The V call is TRBV7-2, the J call TRBJ2-2, with 8 bases fitting TRBD2. Germline-derived CDR1 and CDR2 are SGHTA and FQGNSA. V lost 3 bases to trimming and J lost 6 bases; unmatched junction nucleotides: 3. The CDR3 sequence is 14 residues long. In DNA form, the CDR3 reads TGTGCCAGCAGCTTTGGGACTAGACCCGGGGAGCTGTTTTTT. Amino acid sequence: CASSFGTRPGELFF.

The CDR3 nucleotides read TGTGCCAGCAGCCTTCGACAGGGTGACACCGGGGAGCTGTTTTTT. It encodes CASSLRQGDTGELFF. The V gene is TRBV7-9, the J gene TRBJ2-2; TRBD1 aligns across 7 bases. V dropped 5 bases and J dropped 3; count of bases not matched to a gene: 6. Germline loops: CDR1 SEHNR, CDR2 FQNEAQ (reference sequence). The CDR3 runs to 15 residues.

The chain is built from TRBV5-1 and TRBJ2-1; TRBD2 matches at 11 bases. This CDR3 region has 14 residues. V lost 6 bases and J lost 7; bases outside the gene matches: 6. Per the germline V gene, CDR1 is SGHRS and CDR2 is YFSETQ. CDR3: CASKGLAGGNEQFF. The CDR3 nucleotides are TGCGCCAGCAAGGGGTTAGCGGGGGGGAATGAGCAGTTCTTC.

V is TRBV6-1 and J is TRBJ1-6; 10 bases align to TRBD1. This CDR3 has 16 residues. Trimming removed 0 bases from V and 9 bases from J; junction bases left unmatched: 5. In germline, CDR1 is MNHNS, CDR2 SASEGT. The CDR3 DNA is TGTGCCAGCAGTGAAGCGGGGACAGGGGAGGCTTCACCCCTCCACTTT. This gives the protein CASSEAGTGEASPLHF.

CDR3: CASSAQVDEQYF. Written as DNA, the CDR3 is TGTGCCAGCAGCGCACAGGTTGACGAGCAGTACTTC. V gene TRBV7-9 combines with J gene TRBJ2-7, with a possible D match to TRBD1 (5 bases). The CDR3 length is 12 residues. Trimming pared 5 bases from V and 5 bases from J, leaving 10 bases between. CDR1 is SEHNR, CDR2 FQNEAQ, per germline (reference sequence).

The chain combines TRBV25-1 with TRBJ1-4; D not resolved. The V gene's germline CDR1 is MGHDK and CDR2 SYGVNS. This CDR3 is 14 amino acids long. V was clipped by 5 bases and J by 7 bases, with 14 bases between them. Here the CDR3 DNA reads TGTGCCAGCAGTCGACCGTTCCCGGGTGAAAAACTGTTTTTT. Its translation: CASSRPFPGEKLFF. The whole variable domain, filled in from reference TRBV25-1 and TRBJ1-4, reads EADIYQTPRYLVIGTGKKITLECSQTMGHDKMYWYQQDPGMELHLIHYSYGVNSTEKGDLSSESTVSRIRTEHFPLTLESARPSHTSQYLCASSRPFPGEKLFFGSGTQLSVL.

The chain is built from TRBV5-1 and TRBJ1-1; 8 bases align to TRBD1. The CDR3 sequence is 15 residues long. Trimming at V came to 5 bases and at J to 3 bases, leaving 9 bases not matched to a gene. Germline values: CDR1 SGHRS, CDR2 YFSETQ. This CDR3 reads CASRQTGARDTEAFF. CDR3 coding DNA: TGCGCCAGCAGACAGACAGGGGCTCGGGACACTGAAGCTTTCTTT.

The V gene is TRBV10-1, the J gene TRBJ1-2; the match to TRBD1 covers 8 bases. The length of the CDR3 is 13 residues. CDR1 and CDR2 from the germline V gene are WNHNN and SYGVQD (reference sequence). V shed 6 bases and J 5 bases; nucleotides not matched to a gene: 5. In DNA, the CDR3 is TGCGCCAGCAGCCGGGACAGGAGTTATGGCTACACCTTC. This translates into CASSRDRSYGYTF.

This clone appeared once. This chain joins TRBV5-1 and TRBJ2-3; TRBD2 matches at 8 bases. This CDR3 contains 15 residues. Germline trimming cut 0 bases from V and 2 bases from J; bases unmatched to any gene: 2. CDR1 and CDR2 (germline): SGHRS, YFSETQ. CDR3 DNA sequence: TGCGCCAGCAGCTTGGAGCGGGGGATCACAGATACGCAGTATTTT. This sequence encodes CASSLERGITDTQYF.

This clone was found once. The chain couples TRBV3-1 (or the pseudogene TRBV3-2) to TRBJ2-7, with D unclear. V lost 0 bases to trimming and J lost 7 bases, with 13 bases between them. The CDR3 has 14 residues. Looked up from germline, CDR1 is LGHDT and CDR2 is YNNKEL (reference sequence). Here the CDR3 DNA reads TGTGCCAGCAGCCAAGACTGGGCAGCACGTGAGCAGTACTTC. Translating gives CASSQDWAAREQYF.

The chain joins TRBV7-9 to TRBJ1-4; D unclear. The CDR3 is 12 residues long. The germline V gene encodes CDR1 SEHNR and CDR2 FQNEAQ (reference sequence). V shed 5 bases and J shed 5 bases, with 6 bases lying between them. The CDR3 DNA is TGTGCCAGCAGCGGCCGCAATGAAAAACTGTTTTTT. Translating it yields CASSGRNEKLFF. The variable domain in full, completed from reference TRBV7-9 and TRBJ1-4, reads DTGVSQNPRHKITKRGQNVTFRCDPISEHNRLYWYRQTLGQGPEFLTYFQNEAQLEKSRLLSDRFSAERPKGSFSTLEIQRTEQGDSAMYLCASSGRNEKLFFGSGTQLSVL.

V gene TRBV20-1 combines with J gene TRBJ1-5; 8 bases align to TRBD1. Germline V gives CDR1 DFQATT, CDR2 SNEGSKA (reference sequence). This CDR3 is 14 amino acids long. J lost 2 bases, V lost 3 bases, and 3 bases had no gene match. The CDR3 region is CSASSGGGNQPQHF. The DNA of the CDR3 is TGCAGTGCTAGTTCAGGGGGCGGCAATCAGCCCCAGCATTTT.

The chain recombines TRBV3-1 (or the pseudogene TRBV3-2) with TRBJ2-3; 7 bases are a match to TRBD2. V was clipped by 0 bases and J by 5 bases; unmatched bases: 8. This CDR3 has 16 residues. Germline V gene data show CDR1 as LGHDT and CDR2 as YNNKEL (reference sequence). CDR3 nucleotide sequence: TGTGCCAGCAGCCAAGATGGGGAGGGCCTCGGAGATACGCAGTATTTT. It specifies CASSQDGEGLGDTQYF.

The gene calls are TRBV19 and TRBJ1-6; possibly TRBD1 for D (5 bases). This CDR3 spans 17 amino acids. The germline V gene has CDR1 LNHDA and CDR2 SQIVND (reference sequence). V was pared by 3 bases and J by 0 bases, with 12 bases between. The CDR3 sequence is CASSIDSTSSYNSPLHF. In DNA form, the CDR3 reads TGTGCCAGTAGTATTGACAGTACCAGCTCCTATAATTCACCCCTCCACTTT.

The chain is built from TRBV2 and TRBJ2-3; D not certain. Trimming left V 4 bases short and J 0 bases short, with 11 bases between. CDR3 size: 15 residues. Germline-derived CDR1 and CDR2 are SNHLY and FYNNEI. In DNA form, the CDR3 reads TGTGCCAGCAGTGTGTCAGCGAGTAGCACAGATACGCAGTATTTT. Its translation is CASSVSASSTDTQYF.

This chain joins TRBV19 and TRBJ1-5, with TRBD1 matching 7 bases. Germline V gene data show CDR1 as LNHDA and CDR2 as SQIVND (reference sequence). CDR3 length equals 15 residues. Unmatched junction bases numbered 13, after V lost 8 bases and J lost 6 bases. The CDR3 spells CASGGGGGARQPQHF. The CDR3 DNA is TGTGCCAGTGGGGGTGGAGGGGGCGCGCGTCAGCCCCAGCATTTT.

This rearrangement joins TRBV19 to TRBJ2-3; 12 nucleotides line up with TRBD2. The germline V gene encodes CDR1 LNHDA and CDR2 SQIVND (reference sequence). With V trimmed by 5 bases and J by 4 bases, 7 bases remained unmatched. The CDR3 has 16 residues. For the CDR3, the DNA is TGTGCCAGTAGTGCCGGACTAGCGGGGTTCGCAGATACGCAGTATTTT. Its protein is CASSAGLAGFADTQYF.

The chain couples TRBV18 to TRBJ1-5; tentatively, D is TRBD1 (5 bases). The CDR3 is 16 residues long. The germline V gene has CDR1 KGHSH and CDR2 LQKENI. Trimming took 3 bases from V and 0 from J, leaving 12 bases between them. This CDR3 is CASSPRGGTSNQPQHF. DNA for the CDR3: TGTGCCAGCTCACCCCGGGGGGGGACTAGCAATCAGCCCCAGCATTTT.

The gene calls are TRBV5-1 and TRBJ1-6; TRBD1 is a possible D gene (6 bases). V was clipped by 4 bases and J by 9 bases, with 17 bases between them. Germline assignment: CDR1 SGHRS and CDR2 YFSETQ. The CDR3 is 15 amino acids. This CDR3 reads CASSQKGVVGSPLHF. The CDR3 nucleotides read TGCGCCAGCAGCCAAAAGGGGGTTGTTGGTTCACCCCTCCACTTT.

CDR3 sequence: CASSSDRAYEQYF. CDR3 sequence (DNA): TGTGCCAGCAGTTCGGACAGGGCCTACGAGCAGTACTTC. The chain joins TRBV27 to TRBJ2-7; 8 bases match TRBD1. J was trimmed by 2 bases and V by 4 bases; bases with no gene match: 1. The CDR3 runs to 13 residues. CDR1 and CDR2 (germline): MNHEY, SMNVEV (reference sequence).